This TCR beta chain was sequenced for a study of cytomegalovirus exposure and HLA in healthy donors. Notes on the study in general: Cytomegalovirus status, reportedly, was diagnosed with high specificity and sensitivity by the classifier.

Worth noting for this clone: Its antigen is not known.

The CDR3 spans 14 residues. Germline-derived CDR1 and CDR2 are SGHTA and FQGNSA. V gave up 5 bases and J gave up 8 bases; unmatched junction bases: 5. It was with 60 Vbeta and 13 Jbeta primers that the PCR ran. TCRdb keeps only in-frame clones here, not all; method: immunoSEQ multiplex PCR. The table lists about 140,000 clones, about three quarters of them singletons. Those who donated were healthy bone marrow donors. Investigators did not record CMV serostatus for this donor. The genes are TRBV7-2 and TRBJ1-4, with TRBD1 identical over 10 bases. Sequencing used PBMCs. The sequence came from a human donor in good health. Written as DNA, the CDR3 is TGTGCCAGCAGCAGAGACAGGGGGCAGGAAAAACTGTTTTTT. It translates to CASSRDRGQEKLFF.